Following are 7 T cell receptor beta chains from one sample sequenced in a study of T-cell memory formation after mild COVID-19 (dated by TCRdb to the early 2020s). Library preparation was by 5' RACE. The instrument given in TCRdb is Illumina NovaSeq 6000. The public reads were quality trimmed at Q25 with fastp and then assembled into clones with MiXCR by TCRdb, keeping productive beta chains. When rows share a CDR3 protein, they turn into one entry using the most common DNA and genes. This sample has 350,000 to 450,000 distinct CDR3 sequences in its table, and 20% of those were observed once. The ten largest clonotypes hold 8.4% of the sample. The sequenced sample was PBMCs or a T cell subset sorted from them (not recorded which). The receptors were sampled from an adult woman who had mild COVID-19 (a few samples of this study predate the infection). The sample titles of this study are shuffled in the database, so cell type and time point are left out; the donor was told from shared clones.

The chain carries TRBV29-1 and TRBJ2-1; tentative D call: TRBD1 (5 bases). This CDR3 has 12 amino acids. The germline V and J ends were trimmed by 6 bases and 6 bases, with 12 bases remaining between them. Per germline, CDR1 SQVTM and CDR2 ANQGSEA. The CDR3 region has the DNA TGCAGCGTGCCCTTGGGGCCCAATGAGCAGTTCTTC. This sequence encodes CSVPLGPNEQFF.

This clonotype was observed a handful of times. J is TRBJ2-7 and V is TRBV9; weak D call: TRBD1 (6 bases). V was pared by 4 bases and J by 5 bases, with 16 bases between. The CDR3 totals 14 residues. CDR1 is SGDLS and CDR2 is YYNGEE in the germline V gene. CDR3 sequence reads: CASSPGQYGNEQYF. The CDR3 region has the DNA TGTGCCAGCAGCCCAGGACAGTACGGTAACGAGCAGTACTTC.

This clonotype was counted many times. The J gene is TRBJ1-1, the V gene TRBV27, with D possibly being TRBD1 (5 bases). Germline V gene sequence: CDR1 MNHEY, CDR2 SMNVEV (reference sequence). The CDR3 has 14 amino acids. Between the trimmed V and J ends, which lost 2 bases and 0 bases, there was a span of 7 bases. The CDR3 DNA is TGTGCCAGCAGTTTAACAGGTTTGAACACTGAAGCTTTCTTT. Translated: CASSLTGLNTEAFF.

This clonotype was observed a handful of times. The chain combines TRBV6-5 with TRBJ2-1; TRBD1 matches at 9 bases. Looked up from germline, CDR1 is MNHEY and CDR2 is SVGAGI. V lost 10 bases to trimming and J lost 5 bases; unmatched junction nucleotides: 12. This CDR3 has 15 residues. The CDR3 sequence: CATCERDRVHNEQFF. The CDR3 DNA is TGTGCCACGTGTGAACGGGACAGGGTCCACAATGAGCAGTTCTTC.

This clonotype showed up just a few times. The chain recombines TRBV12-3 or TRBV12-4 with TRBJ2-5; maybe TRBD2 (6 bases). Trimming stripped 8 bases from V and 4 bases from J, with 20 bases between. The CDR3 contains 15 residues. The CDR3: CASGQQRAVAETQYF. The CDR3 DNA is TGTGCCAGCGGGCAACAGCGGGCCGTTGCAGAGACCCAGTACTTC.

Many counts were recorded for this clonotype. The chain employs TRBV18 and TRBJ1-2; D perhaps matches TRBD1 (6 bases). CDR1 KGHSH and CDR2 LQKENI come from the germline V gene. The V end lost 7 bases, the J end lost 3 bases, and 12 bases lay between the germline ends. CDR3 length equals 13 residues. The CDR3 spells CASYQTGHYGYTF. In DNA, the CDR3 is TGTGCCAGCTATCAGACAGGTCACTATGGCTACACCTTC.

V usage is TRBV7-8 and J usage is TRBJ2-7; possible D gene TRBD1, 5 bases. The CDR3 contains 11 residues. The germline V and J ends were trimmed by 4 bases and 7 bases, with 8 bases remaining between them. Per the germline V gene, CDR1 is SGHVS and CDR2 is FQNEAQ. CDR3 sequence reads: CASSYTGEQYF. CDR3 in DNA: TGTGCCAGCAGCTACACAGGAGAGCAGTACTTC.